A selection of T cell receptor beta chains follows, all from one sample in a study of T cells after yellow fever vaccination. MiXCR, run by TCRdb on the 5' RACE reads, gives a single entry per CDR3 protein. The sample shows under 600,000 distinct CDR3 sequences, roughly 13% of them seen only once. This material consisted of PBMCs, taken on the day of the yellow fever booster vaccination. Receptors were obtained from a man aged 25-40 years who received the YFV17D yellow fever vaccine. Each CDR3 is given with its conserved first and last residue. D genes are given only for firm matches. Clone size, where shown, is once, few, many, or a class for clones that have expanded.

clone_size cdr3_length j_call v_call d_call cdr3_nt cdr3_aa
- 15 TRBJ2-7 TRBV5-6 - TGTGCCAGCAGCTTAATAGCGGCGGGCTCCTACGAGCAGTACTTC CASSLIAAGSYEQYF
many 12 TRBJ2-5 TRBV28 TRBD1 TGTGCCAGCAGCCGGGGACAGGAGACCCAGTACTTC CASSRGQETQYF
- 16 TRBJ2-7 TRBV4-2 TRBD2 TGTGCCAGCAGCCAAGCGACTAGCGGGGGCTCCTACGAGCAGTACTTC CASSQATSGGSYEQYF
many 18 TRBJ2-3 TRBV10-2 - TGCGCCAGCAGTGAGGGTCGCGGGACAGACTCTTCCACAGATACGCAGTATTTT CASSEGRGTDSSTDTQYF
- 13 TRBJ2-1 TRBV7-2 - TGTGCCAGCAGCGCCCCGACTAGCAATGAGCAGTTCTTC CASSAPTSNEQFF
few 12 TRBJ1-2 TRBV12-5 - TGTGCTAGTGGTTTGGTTACAGGGGGCTACACCTTC CASGLVTGGYTF
few 15 TRBJ1-2 TRBV20-1 TRBD1 TGCAGTGCCAGACCGGGACAGGCACCCGGGAATGGCTACACCTTC CSARPGQAPGNGYTF
few 15 TRBJ2-3 TRBV7-9 - TGTGCCAGCAGCTTACTTCGCGGCCAAGGAGATACGCAGTATTTT CASSLLRGQGDTQYF
few 15 TRBJ2-1 TRBV7-9 - TGTGCCAGCAGCTTACACTCGTCCCGTTTGGATGAGCAGTTCTTC CASSLHSSRLDEQFF
many 12 TRBJ1-4 TRBV29-1 - TGCAGCGTTGAATCGGACAGCGAAAAACTGTTTTTT CSVESDSEKLFF
- 15 TRBJ2-1 TRBV18 - TGTGCCAGCTCACCACTTGGTTTCTCCTACAATGAGCAGTTCTTC CASSPLGFSYNEQFF
- 15 TRBJ2-3 TRBV5-1 TRBD2 TGCGCCAGCAGCTTGGCCGGGAGGGTTGCAGATACGCAGTATTTT CASSLAGRVADTQYF
few 9 TRBJ1-1 TRBV30 - TGTGCCCTGGGACATCCAGCTTTCTTT CALGHPAFF
- 13 TRBJ2-3 TRBV6-1 TRBD2 TGTGCCAGCATCGCCGGGGGGTCAGATACGCAGTATTTT CASIAGGSDTQYF
- 15 TRBJ2-4 TRBV13 TRBD2 TGTGCCAGCAGCCTGAGCGGGAGGGCCAAAAACATTCAGTACTTC CASSLSGRAKNIQYF
- 20 TRBJ2-1 TRBV6-2/TRBV6-3 TRBD2 TGTGCCGCCCCTCCCCCCCCCTCACTAGCGGAGGGGGTCTCCTACAATGAGCAGTTCTTC CAAPPPPSLAEGVSYNEQFF
few 15 TRBJ2-3 TRBV7-3 TRBD1 TGTGCCAGCAGCTCACGGGGACAGAGCACAGATACGCAGTATTTT CASSSRGQSTDTQYF
few 15 TRBJ2-1 TRBV10-3 TRBD1 TGTGCCATCAGTGGGGGGACAGGTGGTTACAATGAGCAGTTCTTC CAISGGTGGYNEQFF
- 13 TRBJ2-3 TRBV7-2 - TGTGCCAGCTTGAGTGGAGCGGGAGATACGCAGTATTTT CASLSGAGDTQYF
- 12 TRBJ2-7 TRBV20-1 - TGCAGTACCACACTGAATTCCTACGAGCAGTACTTC CSTTLNSYEQYF
- 13 TRBJ2-3 TRBV12-5 - TGTGCTAGTGGTCCACAAGTTGCAGATACGCAGTATTTT CASGPQVADTQYF
few 13 TRBJ1-5 TRBV18 - TGTGCCAGCTCAAAGGGGCGGGATCAGCCCCAGCATTTT CASSKGRDQPQHF
few 16 TRBJ2-2 TRBV14 TRBD2 TGTGCCAGCAGCCTCTTGACTAGCTTCACCACCGGGGAGCTGTTTTTT CASSLLTSFTTGELFF
- 13 TRBJ2-7 TRBV20-1 - TGCAGTGCTCGATACACCCCGTACTACGAGCAGTACTTC CSARYTPYYEQYF
- 15 TRBJ2-5 TRBV27 - TGTGCCAGCAAATCTTTGGGGGGCCCCCAAGAGACCCAGTACTTC CASKSLGGPQETQYF
- 13 TRBJ2-7 TRBV6-5 - TGTGCCAGCAGGGGTACTGAAGTCTACGAGCAGTACTTC CASRGTEVYEQYF
- 15 TRBJ2-7 TRBV6-2/TRBV6-3 - TGTGCCAGCAGCTCCCCGGACGTTTCTTTCTACGAGCAGTACTTC CASSSPDVSFYEQYF
- 13 TRBJ2-1 TRBV20-1 - TGCAGTGCGAGACAGGACCTTTACAATGAGCAGTTCTTC CSARQDLYNEQFF
- 16 TRBJ2-1 TRBV12-3/TRBV12-4 - TGTGCCAGCACCCAGAGGGGGTCAAGCTCCTACAATGAGCAGTTCTTC CASTQRGSSSYNEQFF
- 13 TRBJ1-6 TRBV7-2 - TGTGCCAGCCAAGTGGGGGGAAATTCACCCCTCCACTTT CASQVGGNSPLHF
- 14 TRBJ2-5 TRBV10-3 - TGTGCCATCAGTGAGTCGGGAGGATGGGAGACCCAGTACTTC CAISESGGWETQYF
many 14 TRBJ2-1 TRBV9 TRBD2 TGTGCCAGCAGCACCCTAGCGGGTAACAATGAGCAGTTCTTC CASSTLAGNNEQFF
few 16 TRBJ1-1 TRBV20-1 TRBD1 TGCAGTGCTAGTTCCCTAACAGGGGCCCAGAACACTGAAGCTTTCTTT CSASSLTGAQNTEAFF
few 14 TRBJ2-5 TRBV20-1 - TGCAGTGCTAGATGGGGCGGCGTTCAAGAGACCCAGTACTTC CSARWGGVQETQYF
- 13 TRBJ2-4 TRBV7-9 - TGTGCCAGCAGCCAAACAGGGAGCCACATTCAGTACTTC CASSQTGSHIQYF
few 15 TRBJ2-1 TRBV20-1 TRBD1 TGCAGTGCTAGAGGAGGGACAGGGGCCAACAATGAGCAGTTCTTC CSARGGTGANNEQFF
- 17 TRBJ2-7 TRBV6-5 - TGTGCCAGCAGTTACTCGAAAGCGGGACAGGTCTCCTACGAGCAGTACTTC CASSYSKAGQVSYEQYF
few 14 TRBJ2-7 TRBV5-1 - TGCGCCAGCAGCTTCCTTTTGCCAGGAGACGAGCAGTACTTC CASSFLLPGDEQYF
few 11 TRBJ2-7 TRBV20-1 TRBD2 TGCAGTGGACTAGCGGGACGGGAGCAGTACTTC CSGLAGREQYF
few 13 TRBJ2-7 TRBV27 - TGTGCCAGCAGCAGGGGTAAGCCTAACGAGCAGTACTTC CASSRGKPNEQYF
few 14 TRBJ2-1 TRBV5-4 - TGTGCCAGCAGGCTGCGCGATGAGGGGGGTGAGCAGTTCTTC CASRLRDEGGEQFF
few 14 TRBJ1-2 TRBV6-1 TRBD1 TGTGCCAGCTGGCAGGGGGCGCAAGGTTATGGCTACACCTTC CASWQGAQGYGYTF
few 15 TRBJ2-2 TRBV2 - TGTGCCAGCAGCACCCCAACCCGATCAACCGGGGAGCTGTTTTTT CASSTPTRSTGELFF
few 14 TRBJ1-4 TRBV9 - TGTGCCAGCAGCATAGGACAGAGCCATGAAAAACTGTTTTTT CASSIGQSHEKLFF
- 14 TRBJ2-1 TRBV20-1 - TGCAGTGCTCCCCGGGAGCTCTCCTACAATGAGCAGTTCTTC CSAPRELSYNEQFF
few 13 TRBJ2-1 TRBV20-1 - TGCAGTGCTAGAGATCCCTACGGGAATGAGCAGTTCTTC CSARDPYGNEQFF
- 13 TRBJ2-1 TRBV29-1 TRBD2 TGCAGCGCCGGGACTAGCGGGAGGGAAGGGCAGTTCTTC CSAGTSGREGQFF
few 13 TRBJ2-7 TRBV25-1 - TGTGCCAGCAGTGAATATTACCGGCTCGAGCAGTACTTC CASSEYYRLEQYF
- 14 TRBJ2-7 TRBV20-1 TRBD2 TGCAGTGCTTCGCGACTAGCGGGAGCCTACGAGCAGTACTTC CSASRLAGAYEQYF
- 15 TRBJ2-1 TRBV5-1 - TGCGCCAGCAGCCCATGGACGGGGTACTACAATGAGCAGTTCTTC CASSPWTGYYNEQFF